These 20 T cell receptor beta chains originate from one sample sequenced in a study of response to subunit inactivated influenza vaccine. TCRdb reprocessed the RT-PCR reads via MiXCR and lists one record per CDR3 protein. Among some 600,000 distinct CDR3 sequences listed, 14% were seen once. The sequencing used PBMCs from blood, collected around two weeks before vaccination. Receptors were obtained from a man over 45 who received an inactivated influenza vaccine.

In its sample, this clonotype was seen a few times. The J gene is TRBJ2-5, the V gene TRBV12-3 or TRBV12-4; no firm D call. The CDR3 length is 14 residues. V dropped 3 bases and J dropped 5 bases, with 13 bases sitting between them. The CDR3, as DNA: TGTGCCAGCAGTTTGGGGTCGGCAGAGGAGACCCAGTACTTC. Translation: CASSLGSAEETQYF.

The chain links TRBV12-3 or TRBV12-4 to TRBJ2-5; TRBD2 matches at 7 bases. The CDR3 loop spans 14 amino acids. The junction had 2 bases not matched to a gene; V was cut back by 3 bases and J by 1 base. In DNA form, the CDR3 reads TGTGCCAGCAGTTTTTCTAGCGGCCAAGAGACCCAGTACTTC. Its protein is CASSFSSGQETQYF.

This clonotype was recorded at least ten times. The chain combines TRBV12-3 or TRBV12-4 with TRBJ1-1; D ambiguous. The CDR3 is 14 residues long. The ends were cut back, 3 bases at V and 0 bases at J, with 8 bases in the middle. CDR3 region: CASSFSGMNTEAFF. The DNA of the CDR3 is TGTGCCAGCAGTTTTTCGGGGATGAACACTGAAGCTTTCTTT.

The J gene is TRBJ2-7, the V gene TRBV5-1; possible D gene TRBD1, 5 bases. The CDR3 runs 13 residues. Deletions cut 4 bases from V and 6 bases from J, with 14 bases between. Germline V gives CDR1 SGHRS, CDR2 YFSETQ. CDR3: CASSLELGREQYF. The CDR3 DNA reads as TGCGCCAGCAGCCTGGAATTGGGGCGCGAGCAGTACTTC. Complete variable domain (other parts from reference TRBV5-1 and TRBJ2-7): KAGVTQTPRYLIKTRGQQVTLSCSPISGHRSVSWYQQTPGQGLQFLFEYFSETQRNKGNFPGRFSGRQFSNSRSEMNVSTLELGDSALYLCASSLELGREQYFGPGTRLTVT.

V gene TRBV6-2 or TRBV6-3 combines with J gene TRBJ1-2, with D possibly matching TRBD1 (5 bases). The CDR3 has 12 residues. V was trimmed by 1 base and J by 7 bases, leaving 7 bases between them. In germline, CDR1 is MNHEY, CDR2 SVGEGT. CDR3 bases: TGTGCCAGCAGTTACTGGGGCGGTGGCTACACCTTC. Encoded protein: CASSYWGGGYTF.

This clonotype was seen only a few times. V is TRBV12-3 or TRBV12-4 and J is TRBJ2-7, with D perhaps TRBD2 (5 bases). V lost 3 bases, J lost 6 bases, and 15 bases lay in between. CDR3 length: 14 residues. CDR3 loop: CASSLLAGMGEQYF. The DNA for the CDR3 is TGTGCCAGCAGTTTGCTAGCTGGCATGGGCGAGCAGTACTTC.

This clonotype has more than one count but fewer than ten. The chain employs TRBV5-5 and TRBJ2-5; 7 bases line up with TRBD1. J lost 2 bases, V lost 4 bases, and 8 bases had no gene match. In germline, CDR1 is SGHKS, CDR2 YYEKEE (reference sequence). This CDR3 is 15 amino acids long. CDR3 region: CASSTLPGQQETQYF. DNA for the CDR3: TGTGCCAGCAGCACACTCCCGGGACAGCAAGAGACCCAGTACTTC. The variable domain in full, with the rest retrieved from reference TRBV5-5 and TRBJ2-5, is DAGVTQSPTHLIKTRGQQVTLRCSPISGHKSVSWYQQVLGQGPQFIFQYYEKEERGRGNFPDRFSARQFPNYSSELNVNALLLGDSALYLCASSTLPGQQETQYFGPGTRLLVL.

The chain recombines TRBV24-1 with TRBJ1-5; tentatively, D is TRBD1 (6 bases). The CDR3 runs 14 residues. V was trimmed by 2 bases and J by 7 bases, leaving 11 bases between them. In germline, CDR1 is KGHDR, CDR2 SFDVKD. CDR3 protein: CATSDSQGTQPQHF. The CDR3 DNA reads as TGTGCCACCAGTGATTCGCAGGGGACCCAGCCCCAGCATTTT.

The J gene is TRBJ2-5, the V gene TRBV5-6, with no clear D. This CDR3 has 14 amino acids. The ends were cut back, 2 bases at V and 5 bases at J, with 13 bases in the middle. CDR1 and CDR2 (germline): SGHDT, YYEEEE. This CDR3 reads CASSFGRSWETQYF. DNA for the CDR3: TGTGCCAGCAGCTTCGGACGGAGTTGGGAGACCCAGTACTTC. Drawing the rest from reference TRBV5-6 and TRBJ2-5, the complete variable domain is DAGVTQSPTHLIKTRGQQVTLRCSPKSGHDTVSWYQQALGQGPQFIFQYYEEEERQRGNFPDRFSGHQFPNYSSELNVNALLLGDSALYLCASSFGRSWETQYFGPGTRLLVL.

This chain joins TRBV6-5 and TRBJ2-3, with D unclear. V was clipped by 4 bases and J by 2 bases, with 7 bases between them. Germline lookup yields CDR1 MNHEY and CDR2 SVGAGI. CDR3 length: 13 residues. CDR3: CASSSLHTDTQYF. Written as DNA, the CDR3 is TGTGCCAGCAGTTCACTCCACACAGATACGCAGTATTTT.

This rearrangement joins TRBV3-1 to TRBJ2-1; 12 bases match TRBD2. The germline V gene encodes CDR1 LGHDT and CDR2 YNNKEL (reference sequence). J was trimmed by 7 bases and V by 6 bases; bases with no gene match: 10. CDR3 length: 16 amino acids. Here the CDR3 reads CASRRLSSGGENEQFF. CDR3 nucleotides: TGTGCCAGCAGGCGACTCTCTAGCGGGGGGGAGAATGAGCAGTTCTTC.

V is TRBV4-1 and J is TRBJ2-7; D uncertain. The CDR3 sequence is 13 residues long. The germline gives CDR1 MGHRA, CDR2 YSYEKL. Trimming shortened V by 0 bases and J by 3 bases, and 6 bases separated the two germline ends. The CDR3 loop is CASSQERDYEQYF. CDR3 bases: TGCGCCAGCAGCCAAGAAAGAGACTACGAGCAGTACTTC.

This clonotype came up many times. This chain connects TRBV10-3 to TRBJ2-7; D is perhaps TRBD2 (5 bases). The germline V gene encodes CDR1 ENHRY and CDR2 SYGVKD. The length of the CDR3 is 12 residues. Deletions cut 9 bases from V and 0 bases from J, with 9 bases between. The CDR3 reads CAIGLSSYEQYF. CDR3 in DNA: TGTGCCATTGGACTGAGCTCCTACGAGCAGTACTTC.

This clonotype was seen only a few times. The chain recombines TRBV7-2 with TRBJ2-7; D is unclear. The germline V gene has CDR1 SGHTA and CDR2 FQGNSA. The CDR3 totals 13 residues. The V end lost 5 bases, the J end lost 4 bases, and 12 bases lay between the germline ends. CDR3 nucleotide sequence: TGTGCCAGCAGCCTCCGACTCCAATACGAGCAGTACTTC. Protein product: CASSLRLQYEQYF.

In this sample, this clonotype turned up a few times. The chain recombines TRBV6-1 with TRBJ1-6, with D hard to call. The CDR3 contains 15 residues. Between the trimmed V and J ends, which lost 6 bases and 5 bases, there was a span of 14 bases. Germline lookup yields CDR1 MNHNS and CDR2 SASEGT. The CDR3 spells CASSSWARDNSPLHF. CDR3 coding DNA: TGTGCCAGCAGCTCGTGGGCGAGGGATAATTCACCCCTCCACTTT.

V and J are TRBV28 and TRBJ2-7, with D unclear. Germline-derived CDR1 and CDR2 are MDHEN and SYDVKM. CDR3 size: 13 residues. V was clipped by 5 bases and J by 3 bases, with 11 bases between them. The CDR3 spells CASSAALHYEQYF. As DNA, the CDR3 is TGTGCCAGCAGTGCCGCGCTTCACTACGAGCAGTACTTC.

This chain uses TRBV24-1 with TRBJ2-7; 8 positions match TRBD1. With 0 bases clipped from V and 4 bases from J, the junction kept 4 bases outside the gene matches. Germline CDR1 KGHDR, CDR2 SFDVKD. The CDR3 is 15 residues long. CDR3 nucleotides: TGTGCCACCAGTGATTTGACAGGGGGTTTATACGAGCAGTACTTC. Amino acids: CATSDLTGGLYEQYF.

Only a few counts were recorded for this clonotype. This chain connects TRBV3-1 to TRBJ2-3, with a weak D call TRBD2 (6 bases). The germline V gene has CDR1 LGHDT and CDR2 YNNKEL (reference sequence). Trimming left V 4 bases short and J 3 bases short, with 14 bases between. The CDR3 is 15 amino acids. Written as DNA, the CDR3 is TGTGCCAGCAGCCGCGGGGTTTTGAGTACAGATACGCAGTATTTT. This codes for CASSRGVLSTDTQYF.

This clonotype was seen a few times. This chain joins TRBV7-2 and TRBJ1-1; D not resolved. This CDR3 region has 16 residues. V lost 1 base and J lost 1, with 13 bases in between. In germline, CDR1 is SGHTA, CDR2 FQGNSA. The CDR3: CASSLVVRRTNTEAFF. CDR3 coding DNA: TGTGCCAGCAGCTTAGTCGTACGCAGGACGAACACTGAAGCTTTCTTT.

This clonotype has a handful of counts. The chain links TRBV9 to TRBJ1-1; maybe TRBD1 (6 bases). CDR3 length: 13 amino acids. V was shortened by 2 bases and J by 4 bases, with 9 bases between the two germline ends. Per germline, CDR1 SGDLS and CDR2 YYNGEE. CDR3 nucleotides: TGTGCCAGCAGCGTCACAGGGACCACTGAAGCTTTCTTT. The encoded protein is CASSVTGTTEAFF.